These 22 T cell receptor beta chains were sequenced from one sample in a study of Tregs in tolerant kidney transplant recipients. Some clones are missing from TCRdb's copy, which holds only in-frame ones; the method was immunoSEQ multiplex PCR. Its clone listing holds roughly 53,000 clones. This sample comprised CD4+ T cells from blood, obtained before the transplant. The source of these receptors is a human donor who received a combined kidney and bone marrow transplant.

As concerns this clone: The read is 3 residues too short to cover the CDR3 end, so that end is filled in from the germline J gene. The chain employs TRBV30 and TRBJ2-3; 15 nucleotides match TRBD2. The V and J ends lost 1 base and 7 bases, in that order; junction bases with no gene match: 9. The CDR3 has 17 residues. Germline V CDR1 and CDR2: GTSNPN, SVGIG (reference sequence). The chain's CDR3 is CAWSALGLAGGRNTQYF. Partial CDR3 DNA: TGTGCCTGGAGTGCTCTCGGACTAGCGGGAGGGAGGAATACG.

CDR3 DNA, as far as it was read: TGCAGCGCATCGGGACTAGCTTCAGATACG. This gives the protein CSASGLASDT. The whole CDR3 protein reads CSASGLASDTQYF. This rearrangement joins TRBV29-1 to TRBJ2-3; 9 bases align to TRBD2. The read ends 3 residues shy of where the CDR3 ends; the end is completed using the germline J gene. CDR1 and CDR2 from the germline V gene are SQVTM and ANQGSEA. CDR3 length: 13 residues. V gave up 7 bases and J gave up 4 bases; unmatched junction bases: 6.

As regards this clone: The read stops 3 residues short of the end of the CDR3; the missing end is completed from the germline J gene. This sequence joins TRBV5-1 and TRBJ2-4; D unclear. The CDR3 loop spans 13 amino acids. Germline V lookup: CDR1 SGHRS, CDR2 YFSETQ. V gave up 0 bases and J gave up 4 bases, with 5 bases separating them. This CDR3 is CASSLGQKNIQYF. The CDR3 DNA, read in part, is TGCGCCAGCAGCTTGGGGCAGAAAAACATT.

On this clone: The sequence runs out 3 residues before the end of the CDR3; the remainder is reconstructed from the germline J gene. The rearrangement links TRBV29-1 to TRBJ1-3; the match to TRBD1 covers 8 bases. Trimming took 4 bases from V and 6 from J; bases not matched to a gene: 8. This CDR3 has 14 residues. CDR1 is SQVTM and CDR2 is ANQGSEA in the germline V gene. Incomplete CDR3 DNA: TGCAGCGTTGTATTGAGGACAGGGCCAAACACC. It specifies CSVVLRTGPNT. The whole CDR3 is CSVVLRTGPNTIYF.

About this clone itself: The CDR3 extends 3 residues past the end of the read, so its final part is completed from the germline J gene. The gene calls are TRBV5-1 and TRBJ1-1, with D possibly matching TRBD1 (5 bases). The CDR3 is 15 amino acids. The germline V gene encodes CDR1 SGHRS and CDR2 YFSETQ. V lost 4 bases and J lost 3, with 16 bases in between. Incomplete CDR3 DNA: TGCGCCAGCAGCCCCAGGGCAGGAGGGTACACTGAA. Its protein is CASSPRAGGYTE. The entire CDR3 protein is CASSPRAGGYTEAFF.

As concerns this clone: The read is 3 residues too short to cover the CDR3 end, so that end is filled in from the germline J gene. V is TRBV6-1 and J is TRBJ1-2; D perhaps matches TRBD1 (6 bases). Trimming stripped 4 bases from V and 2 bases from J, with 11 bases between. Germline loops: CDR1 MNHNS, CDR2 SASEGT. CDR3 length: 14 residues. The sequenced part of the CDR3 DNA is TGTGCCAGCAGTGTCCAGGGGAGGAACTATGGC. Translated: CASSVQGRNYG. The complete CDR3 reads CASSVQGRNYGYTF.

Worth noting for this clone: The read terminates 3 residues ahead of where the CDR3 ends, so the germline J gene completes it. V usage is TRBV2 and J usage is TRBJ1-2, with D perhaps TRBD1 (5 bases). The germline CDR1 and CDR2 sequences are SNHLY and FYNNEI. This CDR3 has 12 amino acids. V lost 7 bases to trimming and J lost 2 bases, with 8 bases between them. CDR3 sequence reads: CASKRQNYGYTF. CDR3 DNA (partial): TGTGCCAGCAAAAGACAGAACTATGGC.

As for this clone: The read ends 3 residues shy of where the CDR3 ends; the end is completed using the germline J gene. The chain combines TRBV19 with TRBJ1-2; TRBD1 matches at 7 bases. Per germline, CDR1 LNHDA and CDR2 SQIVND (reference sequence). The CDR3 spans 12 residues. The V and J ends lost 6 bases and 5 bases, in that order; junction bases with no gene match: 3. The covered CDR3 bases are TGTGCCAGTAGGACAGGGCTGTATGGC. Its translation: CASRTGLYG. The full CDR3 is CASRTGLYGYTF.

In the case of this clone: The read terminates 3 residues before the CDR3 end, so the remaining end is supplied by the germline J gene. The rearrangement joins TRBV16 to TRBJ1-5, with D possibly TRBD1 on 6 matching bases. Germline V lookup: CDR1 KGHSY, CDR2 FQNENV. Trimming took 0 bases from V and 7 from J, leaving 13 bases between them. The length of the CDR3 is 15 residues. CDR3 sequence reads: CASSQSTGLSQPQHF. The DNA read from the CDR3 is TGTGCCAGCAGCCAATCCACAGGGTTGTCACAGCCC.

As to this clone: The read is 3 residues too short to cover the CDR3 end, so that end is filled in from the germline J gene. This chain links TRBV29-1 with TRBJ1-3; D is possibly TRBD1 (5 bases). The germline CDR1 and CDR2 sequences are SQVTM and ANQGSEA. CDR3 length: 14 residues. Deletions cut 4 bases from V and 4 bases from J, with 14 bases between. CDR3 DNA, as far as it was read: TGCAGCGTTGGCTTCGGGGGAGCCGGAAACACC. Translated: CSVGFGGAGNT. The full CDR3 protein reads CSVGFGGAGNTIYF.

Of note for this clone: The CDR3 extends 3 residues past the end of the read, so its final part is completed from the germline J gene. This chain connects TRBV30 to TRBJ2-7; TRBD2 agrees at 10 bases. The CDR3 has 14 amino acids. The V segment lost 2 bases and the J segment 2 bases; nucleotides outside the gene matches: 3. The germline V gene encodes CDR1 GTSNPN and CDR2 SVGIG (reference sequence). The CDR3 sequence is CAWSYGLAAYEQYF. The part of the CDR3 DNA that was read is TGTGCCTGGAGTTACGGACTAGCGGCCTACGAG.

Remarks on this clone: The CDR3 is cut off 3 residues early in the read; its end comes from the germline J gene. This chain connects TRBV7-7 to TRBJ2-2; 9 bases are a match to TRBD2. There are 16 residues in the CDR3. V trimming: 3 bases; J trimming: 5 bases; junction bases outside the gene matches: 7. Germline V gene data show CDR1 as SSHAT and CDR2 as FNYEAQ (reference sequence). The CDR3 DNA, read in part, is TGTGCCAGCAGCTTGGTAGCGGGAGCGGTAACCGGGGAG. It translates to CASSLVAGAVTGE. The whole CDR3 sequence is CASSLVAGAVTGELFF.

With regard to this clone: The CDR3 end is not reached by the read, which stops 3 residues before it; the germline J gene fills it in. The rearrangement joins TRBV7-9 to TRBJ1-5; weak D call: TRBD1 (5 bases). CDR3 length equals 10 residues. CDR1 and CDR2 (germline): SEHNR, FQNEAQ (reference sequence). Trimming pared 8 bases from V and 8 bases from J, leaving 7 bases between. CDR3: CASRREPQHF. The CDR3 DNA, read in part, is TGTGCCAGCCGCAGGGAGCCC.

On this clone itself: The read ends 3 residues before the CDR3 terminus; that terminus is restored from the germline J gene. The chain joins TRBV6-2 or TRBV6-3 to TRBJ1-1; 10 positions match TRBD1. Germline lookup yields CDR1 MNHEY and CDR2 SVGEGT. V was pared by 6 bases and J by 1 base, with 5 bases of the junction left unmatched. This CDR3 is built from 15 residues. CDR3 sequence reads: CASRQTGGSNTEAFF. CDR3 DNA (partial): TGTGCCAGCAGACAGACAGGGGGCTCGAACACTGAA.

Comments on this clone: The read finishes 3 residues shy of the CDR3 end, and the germline J gene is used to complete it. This sequence joins TRBV12-3 or TRBV12-4 and TRBJ1-1; no reliable D call. With 3 bases removed from V and 1 base from J, the gap between germline ends came to 9 bases. The CDR3 consists of 14 residues. The part of the CDR3 DNA that was read is TGTGCCAGCAGTTTGTGGCTAGGGAACACTGAA. It yields the protein CASSLWLGNTE. In full, the CDR3 reads CASSLWLGNTEAFF.

About this clone itself: Read data end 3 residues before the CDR3 end; the end is taken from the germline J gene. The chain combines TRBV5-1 with TRBJ2-2; maybe TRBD2 (6 bases). Germline V gene sequence: CDR1 SGHRS, CDR2 YFSETQ. V was shortened by 0 bases and J by 5 bases, with 11 bases between the two germline ends. This CDR3 has 15 amino acids. CDR3 DNA (partial): TGCGCCAGCAGCTTGGAATACGGAGGGACCGGGGAG. Translation: CASSLEYGGTGE. The entire CDR3 protein reads CASSLEYGGTGELFF. Full variable domain (missing parts from reference TRBV5-1 and TRBJ2-2): KAGVTQTPRYLIKTRGQQVTLSCSPISGHRSVSWYQQTPGQGLQFLFEYFSETQRNKGNFPGRFSGRQFSNSRSEMNVSTLELGDSALYLCASSLEYGGTGELFFGEGSRLTVL.

As to this clone: The read stops 3 residues short of the end of the CDR3; the missing end is completed from the germline J gene. V gene TRBV6-1 combines with J gene TRBJ1-2; D is ambiguous. Per the germline V gene, CDR1 is MNHNS and CDR2 is SASEGT. V was cut by 8 bases and J by 4 bases, with 8 bases left in between. The CDR3 loop spans 11 amino acids. CDR3 sequence reads: CASGVGYGYTF. CDR3 DNA (partial): TGTGCCAGCGGTGTCGGCTATGGC.

Concerning this clone: The CDR3 end lies 3 residues beyond the end of the read and is filled in from the germline J gene. The chain uses TRBV6-2 or TRBV6-3 and TRBJ2-1; 15 nucleotides agree with TRBD2. Germline values: CDR1 MNHEY, CDR2 SVGEGT. Germline trimming cut 7 bases from V and 7 bases from J; bases unmatched to any gene: 2. The CDR3 is 14 amino acids. CDR3 sequence reads: CASTGTSGRNEQFF. CDR3 DNA (partial): TGTGCCAGCACAGGGACTAGCGGGAGGAATGAG.

Worth noting for this clone: The read terminates 3 residues ahead of where the CDR3 ends, so the germline J gene completes it. This sequence joins TRBV20-1 and TRBJ2-2; 9 bases map to TRBD1. After removal of 3 bases from V and 6 bases from J, the junction contained 26 bases not matched to a gene. CDR1 DFQATT and CDR2 SNEGSKA come from the germline V gene (reference sequence). The CDR3 runs 21 residues. CDR3 sequence: CSASLFNRGQGPWKLSGELFF. The CDR3 DNA, read in part, is TGCAGTGCTAGTCTTTTTAATAGGGGACAGGGCCCATGGAAGTTGTCCGGGGAG.

As to this clone: The sequence runs out 3 residues before the end of the CDR3; the remainder is reconstructed from the germline J gene. The J gene is TRBJ2-2, the V gene TRBV7-2, with D unresolved. This CDR3 is built from 13 residues. Germline values: CDR1 SGHTA, CDR2 FQGNSA. With 1 base removed from V and 4 bases from J, the gap between germline ends came to 4 bases. Incomplete CDR3 DNA: TGTGCCAGCAGCTTAGACGGCACCGGGGAG. Its protein product is CASSLDGTGE. The CDR3 as a whole reads CASSLDGTGELFF.

Remarks on this clone: The read falls 3 residues short of the CDR3 end, and the missing part is taken from the germline J gene. The chain recombines TRBV5-4 with TRBJ2-3; TRBD2 matches 8 bases. Germline V gene lookup returns CDR1 SGHNT and CDR2 YYREEE (reference sequence). CDR3 length: 16 residues. V was clipped by 3 bases and J by 4 bases; unmatched bases: 10. The part of the CDR3 DNA that was read is TGTGCCAGCAGCTCCCTCCTGCGGGGGGTGGCAGATACG. This gives the protein CASSSLLRGVADT. The whole CDR3 sequence reads CASSSLLRGVADTQYF.

As for this clone: From the germline J gene comes the end of the CDR3, since the read stops 3 residues before it. This sequence joins TRBV20-1 and TRBJ1-6; no firm D call. The CDR3 extends over 17 amino acids. Germline V lookup: CDR1 DFQATT, CDR2 SNEGSKA (reference sequence). V lost 3 bases and J lost 0, with 15 bases in between. The CDR3 spells CSASGWTASSYNSPLHF. Partial CDR3 DNA: TGCAGTGCTAGTGGGTGGACTGCTAGCTCCTATAATTCACCC.